This section outlines one T cell receptor beta chain sequence together with its context. Primers for the PCR totalled 60 Vbeta and 13 Jbeta. Here immunoSEQ multiplex PCR was the method, and the copy in TCRdb shows in-frame clones only, minus some. The data hold just over 150,000 clones, with around 77% observed a single time. The data belong to a study of cytomegalovirus exposure and HLA in healthy donors. V lost 6 bases and J lost 8; bases outside the gene matches: 11. This CDR3 has 15 amino acids. The V gene's germline CDR1 is MNHNY and CDR2 SVGAGI (reference sequence). Sequencing used PBMCs. The chain employs TRBV6-6 and TRBJ1-5; TRBD1 aligns across 9 bases. This sequence was found in a woman in her 30s in good health and CMV-seronegative. The CDR3: CASSQPGQGIEPQHF. CDR3 in DNA: TGTGCCAGCAGCCAACCGGGACAGGGAATAGAGCCCCAGCATTTT.